These T cell receptor beta chains were read from a single sample in a study. From the 5' RACE reads, TCRdb called clonotypes with MiXCR, one entry per CDR3 protein. The table includes 55,000 to 75,000 distinct CDR3 sequences, around 30% detected once. Input material: tumor-infiltrating naive CD4+ T cells sorted from the breast tumor. These receptor sequences come from a female donor with breast cancer. Both conserved end residues are part of each CDR3. A D gene is named only where the DNA matches it firmly. For some rows the clone size is stated as once, few or many, or as a class when expanded; others skip it.

v_gene	j_gene	d_gene	abundance	CDR3nt	CDR3aa
TRBV4-1	TRBJ2-1	TRBD2	.	TGCGCCGGCAGCCAAGCCGGGACTAGTCTCCATGAGCAGTTCTTC	CAGSQAGTSLHEQFF
TRBV6-6	TRBJ2-1	TRBD2	.	TGTGCCAGCAGTTCTTCTAGCGGTTACAATGAGCAGTTCTTC	CASSSSSGYNEQFF
TRBV7-2	TRBJ2-7	TRBD2	few	TGTGCCAGCAGCTTAGTAGGCGGGAGAGTGGTCTACGAGCAGTACTTC	CASSLVGGRVVYEQYF
TRBV7-9	TRBJ1-5	.	.	TGTGCCAGCAGCTTAGATTCCAGGGGAGGTCAGCCCCAGCATTTT	CASSLDSRGGQPQHF
TRBV7-9	TRBJ2-3	.	few	TGTGCCAGCGGAAGAGCGTCGGCAGATACGCAGTATTTT	CASGRASADTQYF
TRBV28	TRBJ1-2	TRBD1	.	TGTGCCAGCTCAGGACAGGGCTATGGCTACACCTTC	CASSGQGYGYTF
TRBV4-2	TRBJ2-5	.	.	TGTGCCAGCAGCCAAGATGCACGATCGGAGGCCCAGTACTTC	CASSQDARSEAQYF
TRBV7-3	TRBJ2-5	.	.	TGTGCCAGCAGCTTAACGTTTGAAGAGACCCAGTACTTC	CASSLTFEETQYF
TRBV5-1	TRBJ2-7	TRBD1	few	TGCGCCAGCTCCGAGCAGGGGGAAGGCTACGAGCAGTACTTC	CASSEQGEGYEQYF
TRBV7-9	TRBJ1-1	.	.	TGTGCCAGCAGCTTAAGACAGCTGAACACTGAAGCTTTCTTT	CASSLRQLNTEAFF
TRBV5-1	TRBJ1-3	TRBD1	.	TGCGCCAGCAGCTTGGCGGGACAGGACACTGGAAACACCATATATTTT	CASSLAGQDTGNTIYF
TRBV10-3	TRBJ1-1	.	.	TGTGCCATCAGTGGGGGACGGAACACTGAAGCTTTCTTT	CAISGGRNTEAFF
TRBV5-1	TRBJ2-3	.	.	TGCGCCAGCAGCTTGGGGCAGACGCTAAACACAGATACGCAGTATTTT	CASSLGQTLNTDTQYF
TRBV2	TRBJ1-5	TRBD1	.	TGTGCCAGCAGTGTAGGGGGCGATGGTCAGCCCCAGCATTTT	CASSVGGDGQPQHF
TRBV7-2	TRBJ2-3	.	many	TGTGCCAGCAGCTTAAGGGGGAGTGGAGATACGCAGTATTTT	CASSLRGSGDTQYF
TRBV3-1	TRBJ1-4	TRBD1	.	TGTGCCAGCAGCGAGGACAGGGGTGCAACTAATGAAAAACTGTTTTTT	CASSEDRGATNEKLFF
TRBV9	TRBJ1-1	TRBD1	.	TGTGCCAGCAGCGTAGACAGGGGCACTGAAGCTTTCTTT	CASSVDRGTEAFF
TRBV6-5	TRBJ2-3	.	.	TGTGCCAGCAGTTACTCGAGTGACTCTGCAGGGCCCACAGATACGCAGTATTTT	CASSYSSDSAGPTDTQYF
TRBV5-1	TRBJ2-6	.	once	TGCGCCAGCAGCCCCCCTGGGGCAGCTGGGGCCAACGTCCTGACTTTC	CASSPPGAAGANVLTF
TRBV6-1	TRBJ1-4	.	many	TGTGCCAGCAGTGAAGGGACTAGTGCGGAAAAACTGTTTTTT	CASSEGTSAEKLFF
TRBV5-1	TRBJ2-2	TRBD1	.	TGCGCCAGCAGCTCAGGGGGCCGGACCGGGGAGCTGTTTTTT	CASSSGGRTGELFF
TRBV10-2	TRBJ2-7	.	.	TGCGCCAGCGGTACTTCAAGGGAGCAGTACTTC	CASGTSREQYF
TRBV6-5	TRBJ1-5	.	.	TGTGCCAGCAGCCCCCTCGGCAGCAATCAGCCCCAGCATTTT	CASSPLGSNQPQHF
TRBV6-1	TRBJ1-5	.	few	TGTGCCAGCAGAAACAGGACGGCTTCGGCTTGGCAGCCCCAGCATTTT	CASRNRTASAWQPQHF
TRBV3-1	TRBJ1-3	.	.	TGTGCCAGCAGCCAAGGACAGTCTGGAAACACCATATATTTT	CASSQGQSGNTIYF
TRBV3-1	TRBJ2-1	TRBD1	few	TGTGCCAGCAGCCAAGAAGGACAGGGGGCCTACAATGAGCAGTTCTTC	CASSQEGQGAYNEQFF
TRBV28	TRBJ1-2	TRBD1	few	TGTGCCAGCAGTTTAACCGGGACAGGGACGGATGGCTACACCTTC	CASSLTGTGTDGYTF
TRBV14	TRBJ2-3	TRBD2	.	TGTGCCAGCAGCCAAGATCCGGTGCTAGCGGGAGGTTTTGGCACAGATACGCAGTATTTT	CASSQDPVLAGGFGTDTQYF
TRBV2	TRBJ2-2	.	few	TGTGCCAGCAGTGGGGGACTTCCGAGCACCGGGGAGCTGTTTTTT	CASSGGLPSTGELFF
TRBV2	TRBJ2-2	.	few	TGTGCCAGCAGTGAAGCAGGCGGGGAGCTGTTTTTT	CASSEAGGELFF
TRBV12-3/TRBV12-4	TRBJ2-2	.	.	TGTGCCAGCAGCGAGGGGGGGCTATGGACCGGGGAGCTGTTTTTT	CASSEGGLWTGELFF
TRBV28	TRBJ2-1	.	.	TGTGCCAGCACCGATCTCAGGAATGAGCAGTTCTTC	CASTDLRNEQFF
TRBV5-1	TRBJ2-1	TRBD1	many	TGCGCCAGCAGCGGACAGGGATCGTCGGATGAGCAGTTCTTC	CASSGQGSSDEQFF
TRBV4-3	TRBJ2-7	.	.	TGCGCCAGCAGCCATGACGGCCACGAGCAGTACTTC	CASSHDGHEQYF
TRBV7-2	TRBJ2-3	TRBD2	.	TGTGCCAGCAGCCCCCGTGTAGTAGCGGGAGGGCAGCGCACAGATACGCAGTATTTT	CASSPRVVAGGQRTDTQYF
TRBV6-6	TRBJ2-1	.	.	TGTGCCAGCTCCTGGCGGCTCTACAATGAGCAGTTCTTC	CASSWRLYNEQFF
TRBV12-3/TRBV12-4	TRBJ2-6	.	.	TGTGCCAGCAGTTTTCGGACAGACCTTAGAACTCCTGGGGCCAACGACCTGACTTTC	CASSFRTDLRTPGANDLTF
TRBV19	TRBJ2-1	.	few	TGTGCCAGTAGTACAACTAGTCACGACAATGAGCAGTTCTTC	CASSTTSHDNEQFF
TRBV9	TRBJ2-5	TRBD2	.	TGTGCCAGCAGCCCCCGAGGGCGGGGGGAAGAGACCCAGTACTTC	CASSPRGRGEETQYF
TRBV6-5	TRBJ2-7	TRBD1	many	TGTGCCAGCAGTTACGGGGACAGGGAGGTCTACGAGCAGTACTTC	CASSYGDREVYEQYF
TRBV4-1	TRBJ2-7	.	.	TGCGCCAGCAGCCCCCTAGCGATGAGCTCCTACGAGCAGTACTTC	CASSPLAMSSYEQYF
TRBV5-5	TRBJ1-4	.	.	TGTGCCAGCAGCTTGGGGTCGAATGAAAAACTGTTTTTT	CASSLGSNEKLFF
TRBV20-1	TRBJ1-3	TRBD1	few	TGCAGTGCTGAGGACAGGTCGAGCTCTGGAAACACCATATATTTT	CSAEDRSSSGNTIYF
TRBV5-1	TRBJ1-2	TRBD1	.	TGCGCCAGCAGCCCCATTGAAGGGGGCGACTATGGCTACACCTTC	CASSPIEGGDYGYTF
TRBV2	TRBJ1-5	TRBD1	.	TGTGCCAGCAGTGACGACAGGGGCAATCAGCCCCAGCATTTT	CASSDDRGNQPQHF
TRBV20-1	TRBJ1-3	TRBD1	.	TGCAGTGCACACGGACAGGGGACTGGAAACACCATATATTTT	CSAHGQGTGNTIYF
TRBV7-3	TRBJ2-5	TRBD2	.	TGTGCCAGCAGCCAGCGGGGCAGGGAAGAGACCCAGTACTTC	CASSQRGREETQYF
TRBV6-5	TRBJ2-3	.	few	TGTGCCAGCAGTTACACTTCCACAGATACGCAGTATTTT	CASSYTSTDTQYF
TRBV7-9	TRBJ2-3	.	.	TGTGCCAGCGGGGGGAGGAGGGATACGCAGTATTTT	CASGGRRDTQYF
TRBV5-1	TRBJ1-5	TRBD1	once	TGCGCCAGCAGCCTAGGGACAGGGAGGGGTCAGCCCCAGCATTTT	CASSLGTGRGQPQHF
TRBV5-6	TRBJ2-5	.	.	TGTGCCAGCAGCCTGCCCCCACCTGCAGAGACCCAGTACTTC	CASSLPPPAETQYF
TRBV20-1	TRBJ1-5	TRBD1	few	TGCAGTGCTAGTGGGACAGGTCGAGAACAGCCCCAGCATTTT	CSASGTGREQPQHF
TRBV4-2	TRBJ1-2	.	.	TGTGCCAGCAGCCAAGATGCCAGTCTTGCTAACTATGGCTACACCTTC	CASSQDASLANYGYTF
TRBV3-1	TRBJ2-7	.	few	TGTGCCAGCAGCCCAACCCAGTACGAGCAGTACTTC	CASSPTQYEQYF
TRBV5-1	TRBJ2-5	.	many	TGCGCCAGCAGCTTGGTGGGACCCGGGGAGACCCAGTACTTC	CASSLVGPGETQYF
TRBV5-1	TRBJ2-2	.	.	TGCGCCAGCAGCTCAGCCCAGGTCACCGGGGAGCTGTTTTTT	CASSSAQVTGELFF
TRBV7-2	TRBJ2-1	TRBD2	few	TGTGCCAGCAGCTTAGCTAGCGGGAGCTCCTACAATGAGCAGTTCTTC	CASSLASGSSYNEQFF
TRBV7-9	TRBJ2-7	.	medium-sized	TGTGCCAGCAGCTCCCTTTACGAGCAGTACTTC	CASSSLYEQYF